Below are 23 T cell receptor beta chains sequenced from a single sample in a study of patients and donors after allogeneic stem cell transplantation. TCRdb called the RT-PCR reads again in MiXCR, with one record for every CDR3 protein. The table records about 410,000 distinct CDR3 sequences, around 15% of them present only once. Sequencing was performed on blood, either unsorted or a sorted T cell fraction (not recorded which). These receptors all stem from a human donor who was either an allogeneic HSCT recipient or a stem cell or donor lymphocyte infusion donor (not recorded which). It is not recorded whose cells these are; they may come from a transplant donor.

V gene TRBV10-3 combines with J gene TRBJ1-2, with D unclear. Deletions cut 11 bases from V and 8 bases from J, with 21 bases between. This CDR3 has 13 amino acids. Germline V CDR1 and CDR2: ENHRY, SYGVKD. CDR3 region: CAAGETPGYGYTF. The CDR3 DNA follows: TGTGCCGCCGGGGAGACCCCCGGCTACGGCTACACCTTC.

This clonotype showed up just a few times. The chain uses TRBV4-1 and TRBJ1-4; D is undetermined. CDR1 is MGHRA, CDR2 YSYEKL, per germline. V lost 3 bases and J 1 base, leaving 6 bases between the germline ends. The CDR3 has 14 residues. CDR3 nucleotides: TGCGCCAGCAGCCATAGGGTAACTAATGAAAAACTGTTTTTT. It encodes CASSHRVTNEKLFF.

The chain has TRBV7-8 and TRBJ1-2; a weak D match, TRBD1 (5 bases). V lost 5 bases, J lost 6 bases, and 10 bases lay in between. The CDR3 is made up of 12 amino acids. Germline CDR1 reads SGHVS; CDR2 reads FQNEAQ. The DNA of the CDR3 is TGTGCCAGCAGCGTACGGGGGGATGGCTACACCTTC. Its protein product is CASSVRGDGYTF.

The chain joins TRBV7-9 to TRBJ2-7; weak D call: TRBD2 (6 bases). The V gene lost 2 bases and the J gene lost 2 bases, with 19 bases spanning the gap. CDR1 and CDR2 from the germline V gene are SEHNR and FQNEAQ (reference sequence). This CDR3 spans 17 amino acids. The CDR3 nucleotides are TGTGCCAGCAGCTTATTTCCCCCGACTAGGGTTACCTACGAGCAGTACTTC. It specifies CASSLFPPTRVTYEQYF.

The V gene is TRBV18, the J gene TRBJ2-1; D is uncertain. Between the trimmed V and J ends, which lost 6 bases and 5 bases, there was a span of 14 bases. Per the germline V gene, CDR1 is KGHSH and CDR2 is LQKENI. The CDR3 length is 14 residues. The CDR3 DNA sequence: TGTGCCAGCTCGCAGGATTTGAGAAACAATGAGCAGTTCTTC. Residues: CASSQDLRNNEQFF.

The V gene is TRBV7-6, the J gene TRBJ1-1; D may be TRBD1 (5 bases). The CDR3 is 15 amino acids. Trimming took off 1 base at V and 4 bases at J, with 13 bases between the two ends. Germline assignment: CDR1 SGHVS and CDR2 FNYEAQ. CDR3 region: CASSLGAGRSTEAFF. The CDR3 nucleotides read TGTGCCAGCAGCTTAGGAGCAGGGCGGAGCACTGAAGCTTTCTTT.

CDR3 in amino acids: CSGFRGTYNEQFF. The DNA of the CDR3 is TGCAGCGGATTCAGGGGCACCTACAATGAGCAGTTCTTC. This chain uses TRBV20-1 with TRBJ2-1, with a weak D call TRBD1 (6 bases). CDR1 DFQATT and CDR2 SNEGSKA come from the germline V gene (reference sequence). The CDR3 loop spans 13 amino acids.

This clonotype was observed a few times. This rearrangement joins TRBV5-1 to TRBJ1-4; 7 bases agree with TRBD1. V lost 0 bases, J lost 6 bases, and 11 bases stayed unmatched. Germline CDR1 SGHRS, CDR2 YFSETQ. The CDR3 extends over 17 amino acids. CDR3 nucleotide sequence: TGCGCCAGCAGCTTGGTATCGGGACAGCGGGTGTATGAAAAACTGTTTTTT. Translating it yields CASSLVSGQRVYEKLFF.

V usage is TRBV3-1 and J usage is TRBJ1-2; D remains unclear. Trimming left V 3 bases short and J 4 bases short, with 12 bases between. The CDR3 consists of 14 residues. CDR1 LGHDT and CDR2 YNNKEL come from the germline V gene (reference sequence). The CDR3 nucleotides read TGTGCCAGCAGCCAGGCACCGAAGGGCTATGGCTACACCTTC. Encoded protein: CASSQAPKGYGYTF. Filled out from reference TRBV3-1 and TRBJ1-2, the complete variable domain reads DTAVSQTPKYLVTQMGNDKSIKCEQNLGHDTMYWYKQDSKKFLKIMFSYNNKELIINETVPNRFSPKSPDKAHLNLHINSLELGDSAVYFCASSQAPKGYGYTFGSGTRLTVV.

This clonotype has a count of ten or more. The chain carries TRBV12-3 or TRBV12-4 and TRBJ2-2, with TRBD2 matching 8 bases. This CDR3 comprises 18 residues. The trim removed 5 bases at V and 2 bases at J, leaving 13 bases unmatched. This chain's CDR3 is CASSPWTSRYTNTGELFF. The CDR3 DNA reads TGTGCCAGCAGTCCTTGGACTAGCCGATATACTAACACCGGGGAGCTGTTTTTT.

J is TRBJ2-1 and V is TRBV20-1; D is ambiguous. The length of the CDR3 is 15 residues. CDR1 DFQATT and CDR2 SNEGSKA come from the germline V gene (reference sequence). V was cut by 0 bases and J by 8 bases, with 17 bases left in between. The CDR3 protein is CSARDVETRGDEQFF. DNA of the CDR3: TGCAGTGCTAGAGATGTTGAGACCCGAGGCGATGAGCAGTTCTTC.

This clonotype appeared a few times. V gene TRBV7-9 combines with J gene TRBJ1-1, with D perhaps matching TRBD1 (5 bases). Germline V gene sequence: CDR1 SEHNR, CDR2 FQNEAQ (reference sequence). This CDR3 has 12 residues. Trimming took off 5 bases at V and 8 bases at J, with 12 bases between the two ends. CDR3 loop: CASSQSGGEAFF. CDR3 sequence (DNA): TGTGCCAGCAGCCAGAGCGGGGGGGAAGCTTTCTTT.

J is TRBJ1-1 and V is TRBV11-1; 7 bases are shared with TRBD1. This CDR3 is built from 15 residues. Losses at the gene ends were 4 bases for V and 1 base for J; bases not matched to a gene: 6. CDR1 SGHAT and CDR2 FQDESV come from the germline V gene (reference sequence). CDR3 in DNA: TGTGCCAGCAGCTCCCGGGACAGAGAGAACACTGAAGCTTTCTTT. This encodes CASSSRDRENTEAFF.

This clonotype showed up just a few times. The rearrangement joins TRBV14 to TRBJ2-1; no clear D. The CDR3 spans 16 residues. The germline CDR1 and CDR2 sequences are SGHDN and FVKESK. Trimming cost V 0 bases and J 4 bases, with 13 bases left between them. The CDR3 spells CASSQDHGKLYNEQFF. The CDR3 DNA sequence: TGTGCCAGCAGCCAAGATCATGGGAAATTATACAATGAGCAGTTCTTC.

This clonotype was counted at least ten times. V is TRBV3-1 and J is TRBJ2-1; D ambiguous. CDR1 is LGHDT, CDR2 YNNKEL, per germline (reference sequence). The V gene lost 2 bases and the J gene lost 8 bases, with 10 bases spanning the gap. The CDR3 has 13 residues. For the CDR3, the DNA is TGTGCCAGCAGCCAACCCAAAGGAGATGAGCAGTTCTTC. It encodes CASSQPKGDEQFF.

The chain recombines TRBV5-1 with TRBJ1-3; perhaps TRBD1 as D (6 bases). Trimming removed 5 bases from V and 4 bases from J, with 10 bases in between. Germline CDR1 SGHRS, CDR2 YFSETQ. The CDR3 is 13 amino acids. CDR3: CASRKGQGNTIYF. In DNA form, the CDR3 reads TGCGCCAGCAGGAAGGGACAAGGAAACACCATATATTTT.

This clonotype was counted many times. The V call is TRBV4-3, the J call TRBJ2-1, with a tentative D call TRBD1 (5 bases). CDR1 is LGHNA, CDR2 YSLEER, per germline. The CDR3 extends over 20 amino acids. Trimming removed 0 bases from V and 0 bases from J, with 21 bases in between. CDR3 nucleotides: TGCGCCAGCAGCCAAGATCTCAGGGTTCTGAGTGAGAGCTCCTACAATGAGCAGTTCTTC. This gives the protein CASSQDLRVLSESSYNEQFF.

This rearrangement joins TRBV19 to TRBJ1-1, with a weak D call TRBD1 (5 bases). The CDR3 contains 13 residues. The V and J ends lost 4 bases and 3 bases respectively, with 9 bases between them. Germline CDR1 reads LNHDA; CDR2 reads SQIVND (reference sequence). CDR3 region: CASSKGRDTEAFF. Here the CDR3 DNA reads TGTGCCAGTAGTAAGGGCAGGGACACTGAAGCTTTCTTT.

This clonotype was observed a handful of times. The V gene is TRBV7-3, the J gene TRBJ1-2; D is uncertain. Per the germline V gene, CDR1 is SGHTA and CDR2 is FQGTGA. The CDR3 spans 13 residues. V was pared by 2 bases and J by 8 bases, with 12 bases between. The CDR3 bases are TGTGCCAGCAGCTTATACCGACAATCGGGCTACACCTTC. This sequence encodes CASSLYRQSGYTF.

The V and J genes are TRBV10-3 and TRBJ2-1, with D tentatively TRBD2 (6 bases). The CDR3 consists of 15 residues. The V gene lost 4 bases and the J gene lost 7 bases, with 17 bases spanning the gap. Germline lookup yields CDR1 ENHRY and CDR2 SYGVKD. CDR3 region: CAISGRDSRMNEQFF. The DNA of the CDR3 is TGTGCCATCAGTGGTCGGGACTCCAGGATGAATGAGCAGTTCTTC.

The gene calls are TRBV12-3 or TRBV12-4 and TRBJ2-3; D uncertain. Between the trimmed V and J ends, which lost 4 bases and 4 bases, there was a span of 12 bases. The CDR3 contains 14 residues. CDR3 sequence (DNA): TGTGCCAGCAGTTCGCCGCTGGATTCAGATACGCAGTATTTT. Translating it yields CASSSPLDSDTQYF.

With respect to this clonotype: At one end the junction does not follow the germline gene, possibly because of a read error. V is TRBV5-1 and J is TRBJ2-2; D gene uncertain. This CDR3 is 15 amino acids long. The germline gives CDR1 SGHRS, CDR2 YFSETQ. The CDR3 bases are TGCACCAGCAGCTGGAAGGACGAGCCCACCGGGGAGCTGTTTTTT. Amino acid sequence: CTSSWKDEPTGELFF.

This clonotype turned up a few times. The CDR3 is CASSSDRGAYEQYF. The CDR3 DNA reads as TGTGCCAGCAGTTCCGACAGGGGAGCCTACGAGCAGTACTTC. V gene TRBV6-5 combines with J gene TRBJ2-7; 8 nucleotides agree with TRBD1. Looked up from germline, CDR1 is MNHEY and CDR2 is SVGAGI. Trimming at V came to 4 bases and at J to 2 bases, leaving 4 bases not matched to a gene. The CDR3 is 14 residues long.